Each of the 28 T cell receptor beta chains below was sequenced from the same sample in a study of shared clonotypes between healthy human individuals. Some clones are missing from TCRdb's copy, which holds only in-frame ones; the method was immunoSEQ multiplex PCR. The sample lists fewer than 3 million clones, around 92% occurring once. The sequencing sample was made of naive CD4+ T cells from PBMCs. Stated subset: CD45RA+ positively selected. Receptors were obtained from a man aged 18 to 29 in good health. Some clones in this sample may be carry-over from other donors' samples.

The J gene is TRBJ2-1, the V gene TRBV5-1; 9 bases map to TRBD2. V lost 0 bases and J lost 3; bases outside the gene matches: 4. CDR1 and CDR2 from the germline V gene are SGHRS and YFSETQ. CDR3 size: 16 residues. The CDR3 DNA reads TGCGCCAGCAGCTTGGGAGCGGGAGGCCACTACAATGAGCAGTTCTTC. Encoded protein: CASSLGAGGHYNEQFF.

V and J are TRBV25-1 and TRBJ2-5, with 8 nucleotides matching TRBD2. Losses at the gene ends were 4 bases for V and 2 bases for J; bases not matched to a gene: 3. The CDR3 covers 14 residues. Per germline, CDR1 MGHDK and CDR2 SYGVNS. The CDR3 loop is CASSVGTRQETQYF. For the CDR3, the DNA is TGTGCCAGCAGTGTTGGGACTAGACAAGAGACCCAGTACTTC.

DNA of the CDR3: TGTGCCAGCAGCTCCCCCCAAGGGACAGGGTCAGGTATTGAGCAGTTCTTC. Translating it yields CASSSPQGTGSGIEQFF. This chain connects TRBV7-9 to TRBJ2-1; TRBD1 agrees at 9 bases. Per germline, CDR1 SEHNR and CDR2 FQNEAQ (reference sequence). Trimming took 4 bases from V and 9 from J; bases not matched to a gene: 16. The length of the CDR3 is 17 residues. Together with reference TRBV7-9 and TRBJ2-1, the CDR3 gives the full variable domain: DTGVSQNPRHKITKRGQNVTFRCDPISEHNRLYWYRQTLGQGPEFLTYFQNEAQLEKSRLLSDRFSAERPKGSFSTLEIQRTEQGDSAMYLCASSSPQGTGSGIEQFFGPGTRLTVL.

This clone is a singleton in its sample. The CDR3 DNA follows: TGTGCCAGCTCACCACTGGGACAGGACCACGGGGAGCTGTTTTTT. Translated, it gives CASSPLGQDHGELFF. The gene calls are TRBV18 and TRBJ2-2, with TRBD1 matching over 8 bases. The CDR3 runs to 15 residues. V gave up 1 base and J gave up 7 bases; unmatched junction bases: 5. Germline assignment: CDR1 KGHSH and CDR2 LQKENI.

This clone has a single count. A clone one base away is much larger, so this may be a read error. Other DNA variants within this sample encode the same CDR3. The V call is TRBV28, the J call TRBJ1-5, with D perhaps matching TRBD1 (5 bases). CDR1 is MDHEN, CDR2 SYDVKM, per germline. CDR3 size: 12 residues. Trimming stripped 6 bases from V and 5 bases from J, with 8 bases between. CDR3 in amino acids: CASSWGDQPQHF. CDR3 coding DNA: TGTGCCAGCAGCTGGGGGGATCAGCCCCAGCATTTT.

The chain is built from TRBV18 and TRBJ2-2, with D unresolved. CDR3 length: 13 residues. Trimming removed 5 bases at V and 3 bases at J, with 7 bases between. The V gene's germline CDR1 is KGHSH and CDR2 LQKENI. The CDR3, as DNA: TGTGCCAGCTCAACCTTGGACACCGGGGAGCTGTTTTTT. Encoded protein: CASSTLDTGELFF.

This chain connects TRBV6-1 to TRBJ1-2; D perhaps matches TRBD1 (5 bases). CDR1 is MNHNS, CDR2 SASEGT, per germline. The CDR3 consists of 13 residues. Trimming removed 7 bases from V and 4 bases from J, with 13 bases in between. CDR3 nucleotides: TGTGCCAGCACCCTGGGACGGCCCTATGGCTACACCTTC. Its protein product is CASTLGRPYGYTF.

V usage is TRBV28 and J usage is TRBJ2-7; weak D call: TRBD1 (6 bases). Deletions cut 6 bases from V and 6 bases from J, with 12 bases between. This CDR3 is 12 amino acids long. Germline V gene lookup returns CDR1 MDHEN and CDR2 SYDVKM. In nucleotides, the CDR3 is TGTGCCAGCAGCTTTGGGACACCCGAGCAGTACTTC. Amino acids: CASSFGTPEQYF.

This clone has a single count. The rearrangement joins TRBV4-3 to TRBJ1-2; no clear D. Trimming stripped 0 bases from V and 2 bases from J, with 10 bases between. The CDR3 loop spans 15 amino acids. Germline V CDR1 and CDR2: LGHNA, YSLEER. The CDR3 loop reads CASSQDSYGNYGYTF. The CDR3 DNA sequence: TGCGCCAGCAGCCAAGATTCCTACGGGAACTATGGCTACACCTTC.

The V gene is TRBV15, the J gene TRBJ2-3; no firm D call. CDR3 length equals 15 residues. V lost 2 bases to trimming and J lost 1 base, with 10 bases between them. The V gene's germline CDR1 is LNHNV and CDR2 YYDKDF (reference sequence). The CDR3 spells CATSRWAGRTDTQYF. The CDR3 coding sequence is TGTGCCACCAGCAGATGGGCAGGCCGCACAGATACGCAGTATTTT.

The V gene is TRBV9, the J gene TRBJ2-5; D is possibly TRBD2 (5 bases). V lost 3 bases to trimming and J lost 5 bases, with 20 bases between them. The CDR3 consists of 16 residues. CDR1 is SGDLS, CDR2 YYNGEE, per germline. The CDR3 DNA reads TGTGCCAGCAGCGCGACCGGCGGCCTCGGCGGGGAGACCCAGTACTTC. Amino acid sequence: CASSATGGLGGETQYF.

This clone appeared once. Distinct nucleotide sequences in the sample also encode this CDR3. The chain carries TRBV28 and TRBJ2-3, with 9 positions matching TRBD1. From germline, CDR1 is MDHEN and CDR2 SYDVKM. J was trimmed by 3 bases and V by 6 bases; bases with no gene match: 4. CDR3 length equals 14 residues. CDR3 coding DNA: TGTGCCAGCAGCCTAGGACAGGGGACAGATACGCAGTATTTT. The encoded protein is CASSLGQGTDTQYF. The full variable domain, rest sourced from reference TRBV28 and TRBJ2-3, is DVKVTQSSRYLVKRTGEKVFLECVQDMDHENMFWYRQDPGLGLRLIYFSYDVKMKEKGDIPEGYSVSREKKERFSLILESASTNQTSMYLCASSLGQGTDTQYFGPGTRLTVL.

The rearrangement joins TRBV6-1 to TRBJ2-1; 9 nucleotides line up with TRBD2. Germline V gene lookup returns CDR1 MNHNS and CDR2 SASEGT. The CDR3 length is 14 residues. V shed 7 bases and J 3 bases; nucleotides not matched to a gene: 4. CDR3 sequence: CASTLAGLYNEQFF. The CDR3, as DNA: TGTGCCAGCACACTAGCGGGCCTCTACAATGAGCAGTTCTTC.

This chain joins TRBV27 and TRBJ2-7; 9 bases are a match to TRBD2. Unmatched junction bases numbered 12, after V lost 5 bases and J lost 4 bases. Per germline, CDR1 MNHEY and CDR2 SMNVEV (reference sequence). The CDR3 consists of 16 residues. The CDR3 here is CASSTPPGGRVYEQYF. CDR3 nucleotides: TGTGCCAGCAGTACCCCCCCGGGCGGGAGGGTGTACGAGCAGTACTTC.

This chain joins TRBV27 and TRBJ1-1, with D perhaps matching TRBD1 (6 bases). Germline CDR1 MNHEY, CDR2 SMNVEV (reference sequence). Trimming pared 2 bases from V and 1 base from J, leaving 11 bases between. This CDR3 comprises 15 residues. The CDR3 DNA reads TGTGCCAGCAGTTTAGCGGGGGCGGGGAACACTGAAGCTTTCTTT. This sequence encodes CASSLAGAGNTEAFF.

This chain links TRBV5-1 with TRBJ1-4; D not resolved. The germline V gene encodes CDR1 SGHRS and CDR2 YFSETQ. The CDR3 spans 14 residues. V lost 3 bases and J lost 5, with 11 bases in between. The CDR3 DNA reads TGCGCCAGCAGCTCCGAAGGACTGAATGAAAAACTGTTTTTT. Its translation: CASSSEGLNEKLFF.

The count of this clone is one. The J gene is TRBJ1-2, the V gene TRBV7-2; D gene uncertain. The CDR3 contains 15 residues. In germline, CDR1 is SGHTA, CDR2 FQGNSA. V gave up 3 bases and J gave up 7 bases, with 18 bases separating them. The CDR3 sequence: CASSLGRQSSGGYTF. CDR3 coding DNA: TGTGCCAGCAGCTTGGGTAGGCAGAGTAGCGGTGGCTACACCTTC.

The gene calls are TRBV2 and TRBJ2-1, with TRBD2 matching over 11 bases. CDR3 size: 16 residues. Per the germline V gene, CDR1 is SNHLY and CDR2 is FYNNEI. V lost 5 bases, J lost 11 bases, and 14 bases stayed unmatched. CDR3 sequence: CASSSKTSGSAGQQFF. The CDR3 nucleotides read TGTGCCAGCAGTAGCAAAACTAGCGGGAGTGCGGGCCAGCAGTTCTTC.

V usage is TRBV2 and J usage is TRBJ1-1; TRBD1 is a possible D gene (5 bases). Per the germline V gene, CDR1 is SNHLY and CDR2 is FYNNEI. Trimming pared 6 bases from V and 2 bases from J, leaving 16 bases between. This CDR3 is 15 amino acids long. The CDR3 sequence is CASRVAGTANTEAFF. CDR3 DNA sequence: TGTGCCAGCAGGGTCGCCGGGACCGCTAACACTGAAGCTTTCTTT.

The rearrangement uses TRBV28 and TRBJ2-1; D is undetermined. The ends were cut back, 6 bases at V and 5 bases at J, with 11 bases in the middle. The CDR3 spans 13 residues. CDR1 MDHEN and CDR2 SYDVKM come from the germline V gene. The CDR3 DNA follows: TGTGCCAGCAGGCCCCCGTATGACAATGAGCAGTTCTTC. It codes for CASRPPYDNEQFF.

The rearrangement links TRBV19 to TRBJ1-1; 8 nucleotides agree with TRBD1. The CDR3 is 15 residues long. The ends lost 3 bases at V and 2 bases at J; junction bases unmatched: 5. Germline assignment: CDR1 LNHDA and CDR2 SQIVND (reference sequence). The DNA of the CDR3 is TGTGCCAGTAGTATTCTTGGACAGGGTAACACTGAAGCTTTCTTT. This encodes CASSILGQGNTEAFF.

The V and J genes are TRBV25-1 and TRBJ2-5; perhaps TRBD1 as D (6 bases). V dropped 3 bases and J dropped 1 base, with 15 bases sitting between them. Per the germline V gene, CDR1 is MGHDK and CDR2 is SYGVNS. The CDR3 consists of 16 residues. The CDR3, as DNA: TGTGCCAGCAGTGAGCCCGGCAGGGGTTTCCAAGAGACCCAGTACTTC. It yields the protein CASSEPGRGFQETQYF.

V is TRBV27 and J is TRBJ1-3, with D unresolved. V lost 6 bases, J lost 4 bases, and 10 bases lay in between. In germline, CDR1 is MNHEY, CDR2 SMNVEV (reference sequence). This CDR3 comprises 13 residues. The CDR3 spells CASRGPNGNTIYF. CDR3 DNA sequence: TGTGCCAGCAGAGGTCCAAACGGAAACACCATATATTTT.

As DNA, the CDR3 is TGCGCCAGCAGCTTGTCCGGGACTAGCGGGACTCAAGAGACCCAGTACTTC. The encoded protein is CASSLSGTSGTQETQYF. The rearrangement uses TRBV5-1 and TRBJ2-5; 13 positions match TRBD2. The CDR3 is made up of 17 amino acids. Germline V gives CDR1 SGHRS, CDR2 YFSETQ. Trimming took 1 base from V and 2 from J; bases not matched to a gene: 5. Combining the CDR3 with reference TRBV5-1 and TRBJ2-5 gives the whole variable domain KAGVTQTPRYLIKTRGQQVTLSCSPISGHRSVSWYQQTPGQGLQFLFEYFSETQRNKGNFPGRFSGRQFSNSRSEMNVSTLELGDSALYLCASSLSGTSGTQETQYFGPGTRLLVL.

The chain has TRBV6-5 and TRBJ1-2; TRBD1 aligns across 10 bases. V was pared by 6 bases and J by 7 bases, with 8 bases of the junction left unmatched. The germline gives CDR1 MNHEY, CDR2 SVGAGI. This CDR3 region has 14 residues. CDR3: CASRRDRGGFGYTF. The CDR3 bases are TGTGCCAGCAGGAGGGACAGGGGAGGATTTGGCTACACCTTC.

This clone occurred a few times. V gene TRBV10-1 combines with J gene TRBJ2-2, with D perhaps assigned TRBD1 or TRBD2 (5 bases each). Germline CDR1 WNHNN, CDR2 SYGVQD (reference sequence). CDR3 length: 13 residues. V lost 10 bases, J lost 1 base, and 10 bases lay in between. The CDR3 coding sequence is TGCGCCACGAGGGACGAGAACACCGGGGAGCTGTTTTTT. Amino acids: CATRDENTGELFF.

The chain links TRBV4-1 to TRBJ2-7; 11 nucleotides match TRBD2. The J segment lost 3 bases and the V segment lost 2 bases, leaving 24 bases of the junction unmatched. The CDR3 is 22 residues long. Germline V CDR1 and CDR2: MGHRA, YSYEKL. CDR3 amino acids: CASSQSSFGENGRLAGRYEQYF. DNA for the CDR3: TGCGCCAGCAGCCAATCTTCTTTTGGGGAGAACGGGAGACTAGCGGGACGCTACGAGCAGTACTTC.

This clone came up once. The chain recombines TRBV9 with TRBJ2-3, with TRBD1 as a possible D gene (5 bases). This CDR3 contains 16 residues. V was pared by 0 bases and J by 1 base, with 12 bases between. Germline V gene sequence: CDR1 SGDLS, CDR2 YYNGEE. CDR3 protein: CASSVGGRVGTDTQYF. DNA for the CDR3: TGTGCCAGCAGCGTAGGGGGCAGGGTGGGCACAGATACGCAGTATTTT.